The 20 T cell receptor beta chains listed next were all sequenced from one sample in a study of T cell responses to AZD1222 COVID-19 vaccine. The protocol was immunoSEQ multiplex PCR, while the TCRdb copy is restricted to in-frame clones and leaves out a portion. Here the sample spans 150,000 to 200,000 clones, around nine tenths being singletons. The sequencing used peripheral blood, collected on day 0 of AZD1222 vaccination. These TCRs come from an adult in good health.

The CDR3 DNA reads as TGTGCCTGGGCCCCAGGGGACTATGGCTACACCTTC. Translated, it gives CAWAPGDYGYTF. V and J are TRBV30 and TRBJ1-2; possibly TRBD1 for D (6 bases). CDR3 length: 12 amino acids. V was clipped by 5 bases and J by 3 bases, with 10 bases between them. CDR1 is GTSNPN, CDR2 SVGIG, per germline (reference sequence).

This clone came up a few times. This chain connects TRBV28 to TRBJ2-3; 8 nucleotides agree with TRBD2. Per the germline V gene, CDR1 is MDHEN and CDR2 is SYDVKM. The V gene end was trimmed by 5 bases and the J gene end by 5 bases; junction bases not matched to a gene: 9. CDR3 size: 15 residues. The DNA of the CDR3 is TGTGCCAGCAGTCGTCCGGGACTAGTAAGAGATACGCAGTATTTT. Translated: CASSRPGLVRDTQYF.

The J gene is TRBJ1-2, the V gene TRBV6-5, with TRBD1 identical over 8 bases. The CDR3 runs to 15 residues. V shed 4 bases and J 8 bases; nucleotides not matched to a gene: 12. CDR1 MNHEY and CDR2 SVGAGI come from the germline V gene. The CDR3 region is CASSSTPGQGRGYTF. CDR3 bases: TGTGCCAGCAGTTCCACCCCCGGACAGGGTCGAGGCTACACCTTC.

This clone came up a few times. The gene calls are TRBV5-5 and TRBJ1-2, with no clear D. The CDR3 consists of 13 residues. V shed 2 bases and J shed 2 bases, with 7 bases lying between them. Germline V lookup: CDR1 SGHKS, CDR2 YYEKEE (reference sequence). Written as DNA, the CDR3 is TGTGCCAGCAGCTTCGCCGGGAACTATGGCTACACCTTC. Its translation is CASSFAGNYGYTF. Full variable domain (outside the CDR3, taken from reference TRBV5-5 and TRBJ1-2): DAGVTQSPTHLIKTRGQQVTLRCSPISGHKSVSWYQQVLGQGPQFIFQYYEKEERGRGNFPDRFSARQFPNYSSELNVNALLLGDSALYLCASSFAGNYGYTFGSGTRLTVV.

The chain uses TRBV9 and TRBJ2-7; D perhaps matches TRBD1 (6 bases). Trimming stripped 0 bases from V and 3 bases from J, with 13 bases between. Germline CDR1 is SGDLS and CDR2 is YYNGEE. This CDR3 comprises 15 residues. The CDR3, as DNA: TGTGCCAGCAGCGTAGGTCCGGGACAAAGCTACGAGCAGTACTTC. It codes for CASSVGPGQSYEQYF.

The gene calls are TRBV10-3 and TRBJ1-2; 12 bases fit TRBD1. V gave up 7 bases and J gave up 4 bases; unmatched junction bases: 4. The CDR3 runs 14 residues. Per germline, CDR1 ENHRY and CDR2 SYGVKD. Here the CDR3 DNA reads TGTGCCATCAAGGGACAGGGGGCCGGCTATGGCTACACCTTC. This translates into CAIKGQGAGYGYTF.

This chain joins TRBV3-1 (or the pseudogene TRBV3-2) and TRBJ1-4, with D maybe TRBD1 (5 bases). Germline-derived CDR1 and CDR2 are LGHDT and YNNKEL (reference sequence). Trimming removed 1 base from V and 7 bases from J, with 13 bases in between. The CDR3 consists of 15 residues. In DNA form, the CDR3 reads TGTGCCAGCAGCCAAGTCGGAGGGGCGGTTGAAAAACTGTTTTTT. Translation gives CASSQVGGAVEKLFF.

The chain joins TRBV28 to TRBJ1-5; no clear D gene. Germline CDR1 is MDHEN and CDR2 is SYDVKM. Trimming removed 5 bases from V and 8 bases from J, with 7 bases in between. The CDR3 contains 11 residues. The CDR3 sequence: CASSVTEPQHF. For the CDR3, the DNA is TGTGCCAGCAGTGTGACCGAGCCCCAGCATTTT.

V gene TRBV14 combines with J gene TRBJ1-2, with TRBD1 as a possible D gene (5 bases). The CDR3 length is 15 residues. V was shortened by 8 bases and J by 6 bases, with 22 bases between the two germline ends. The germline CDR1 and CDR2 sequences are SGHDN and FVKESK. The CDR3 DNA reads as TGTGCCAGCTCGCTCTGGGGGGGTCTTAGGGATGGCTACACCTTC. Amino acids: CASSLWGGLRDGYTF. Based on the CDR3 plus reference TRBV14 and TRBJ1-2, the full variable domain is EAGVTQFPSHSVIEKGQTVTLRCDPISGHDNLYWYRRVMGKEIKFLLHFVKESKQDESGMPNNRFLAERTGGTYSTLKVQPAELEDSGVYFCASSLWGGLRDGYTFGSGTRLTVV.

This clone was recorded once. The V and J genes are TRBV28 and TRBJ2-5; TRBD2 matches at 7 bases. J gave up 5 bases and V 8 bases, and 8 bases lay outside the gene matches. The CDR3 is 13 amino acids. Germline loops: CDR1 MDHEN, CDR2 SYDVKM. CDR3 protein: CASVTSVGETQYF. For the CDR3, the DNA is TGTGCCAGCGTAACTAGCGTTGGGGAGACCCAGTACTTC.

The chain recombines TRBV3-1 (or the pseudogene TRBV3-2) with TRBJ1-1; 7 nucleotides agree with TRBD1. The ends lost 4 bases at V and 10 bases at J; junction bases unmatched: 6. Germline-derived CDR1 and CDR2 are LGHDT and YNNKEL (reference sequence). The CDR3 totals 12 residues. CDR3 nucleotide sequence: TGTGCCAGCAGCCCACAGGGGCATGTAGCTTTCTTT. Protein: CASSPQGHVAFF.

The chain is built from TRBV7-2 and TRBJ2-7; D uncertain. Trimming took 5 bases from V and 3 from J, leaving 14 bases between them. CDR3 length equals 14 residues. Germline lookup yields CDR1 SGHTA and CDR2 FQGNSA. CDR3 protein: CASSHSAGNYEQYF. The CDR3 bases are TGTGCCAGCAGCCATTCCGCAGGCAACTACGAGCAGTACTTC.

V is TRBV19 and J is TRBJ1-5; 7 nucleotides match TRBD1. Germline V CDR1 and CDR2: LNHDA, SQIVND (reference sequence). V lost 5 bases to trimming and J lost 7 bases; unmatched junction nucleotides: 8. CDR3 size: 14 residues. CDR3 DNA: TGTGCCAGTAGTCCCCGGGCAGGGGGACAGCCCCAGCATTTT. The encoded protein is CASSPRAGGQPQHF.

The chain carries TRBV7-3 and TRBJ2-1; 7 nucleotides line up with TRBD2. J was trimmed by 0 bases and V by 2 bases; bases with no gene match: 4. In germline, CDR1 is SGHTA, CDR2 FQGTGA. The CDR3 spans 16 residues. The CDR3 region has the DNA TGTGCCAGCAGCTTACTAGCGGCTAGCTCCTACAATGAGCAGTTCTTC. This codes for CASSLLAASSYNEQFF.

This chain connects TRBV5-5 to TRBJ1-2; D is possibly TRBD1 (6 bases). Trimming removed 0 bases at V and 4 bases at J, with 13 bases between. The CDR3 totals 15 residues. Germline assignment: CDR1 SGHKS and CDR2 YYEKEE (reference sequence). As DNA, the CDR3 is TGTGCCAGCAGCTTGGCCTTAGGGGGTAGCTATGGCTACACCTTC. It yields the protein CASSLALGGSYGYTF. The full variable domain, completed using reference TRBV5-5 and TRBJ1-2, is DAGVTQSPTHLIKTRGQQVTLRCSPISGHKSVSWYQQVLGQGPQFIFQYYEKEERGRGNFPDRFSARQFPNYSSELNVNALLLGDSALYLCASSLALGGSYGYTFGSGTRLTVV.

J is TRBJ1-4 and V is TRBV11-2; tentatively, D is TRBD1 (5 bases). This CDR3 is 15 amino acids long. Germline V gives CDR1 SGHAT, CDR2 FQNNGV. Trimming removed 1 base at V and 11 bases at J, with 17 bases between. The chain's CDR3 is CASSLGSPSGRKLFF. CDR3 coding DNA: TGTGCCAGCAGCTTAGGTTCCCCTTCGGGGCGGAAACTGTTTTTT.

The chain employs TRBV7-9 and TRBJ1-2; 7 positions agree with TRBD1. The CDR3 length is 14 residues. The trim removed 6 bases at V and 5 bases at J, leaving 9 bases unmatched. Looked up from germline, CDR1 is SEHNR and CDR2 is FQNEAQ (reference sequence). The CDR3 reads CASREGTGVYGYTF. CDR3 in DNA: TGTGCCAGCAGGGAGGGCACAGGGGTTTATGGCTACACCTTC.

The CDR3 nucleotides read TGTGCCACCAGCAGAGACAGGCGTGAAGCTTTCTTT. This gives the protein CATSRDRREAFF. The chain joins TRBV15 to TRBJ1-1; D remains unclear. Trimming took 0 bases from V and 7 from J, leaving 6 bases between them. The germline CDR1 and CDR2 sequences are LNHNV and YYDKDF (reference sequence). The CDR3 spans 12 residues.

V gene TRBV6-6 combines with J gene TRBJ1-2; D call uncertain. Trimming left V 3 bases short and J 6 bases short, with 17 bases between. Per the germline V gene, CDR1 is MNHNY and CDR2 is SVGAGI (reference sequence). This CDR3 contains 15 residues. CDR3 nucleotide sequence: TGTGCCAGCAGTTATCAAAGCAGGAGTGACAATGGCTACACCTTC. Translation gives CASSYQSRSDNGYTF.

DNA for the CDR3: TGCAGTGCTTTAGAGGGCTATGGCTACACCTTC. It yields the protein CSALEGYGYTF. This sequence joins TRBV20-1 and TRBJ1-2; D uncertain. The CDR3 consists of 11 residues. V shed 5 bases and J shed 4 bases, with 8 bases lying between them. Germline V lookup: CDR1 DFQATT, CDR2 SNEGSKA (reference sequence).